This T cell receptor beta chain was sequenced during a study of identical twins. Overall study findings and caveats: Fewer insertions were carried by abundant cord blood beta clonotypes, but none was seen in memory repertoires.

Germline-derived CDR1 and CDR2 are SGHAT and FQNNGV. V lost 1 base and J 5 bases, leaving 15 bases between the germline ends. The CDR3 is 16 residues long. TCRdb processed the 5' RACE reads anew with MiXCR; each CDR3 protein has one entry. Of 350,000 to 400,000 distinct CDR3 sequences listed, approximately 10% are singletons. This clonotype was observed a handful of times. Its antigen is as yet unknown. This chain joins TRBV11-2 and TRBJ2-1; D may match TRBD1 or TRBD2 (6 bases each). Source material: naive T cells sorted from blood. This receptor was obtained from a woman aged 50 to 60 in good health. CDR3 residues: CASSLVWGAPHNEQFF. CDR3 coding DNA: TGTGCCAGCAGCTTAGTTTGGGGGGCCCCCCACAATGAGCAGTTCTTC.